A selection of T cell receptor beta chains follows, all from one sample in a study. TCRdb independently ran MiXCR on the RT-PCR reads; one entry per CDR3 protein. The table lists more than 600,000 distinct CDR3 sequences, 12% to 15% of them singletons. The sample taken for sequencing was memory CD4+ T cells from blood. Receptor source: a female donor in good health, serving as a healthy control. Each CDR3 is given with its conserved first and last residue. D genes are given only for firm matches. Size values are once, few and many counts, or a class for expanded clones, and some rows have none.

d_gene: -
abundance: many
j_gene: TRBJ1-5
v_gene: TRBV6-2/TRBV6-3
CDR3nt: TGTGCCAGCATGGAGAGCGGGGTTCAGCCCCAGCATTTT
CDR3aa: CASMESGVQPQHF

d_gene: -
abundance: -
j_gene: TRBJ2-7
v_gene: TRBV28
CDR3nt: -
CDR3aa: CASSSSIGPYEQYF

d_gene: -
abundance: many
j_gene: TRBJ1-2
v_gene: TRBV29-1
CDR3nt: TGCAGCGTGTGGTGGCAGGGAGAATATGGCTACACCTTC
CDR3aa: CSVWWQGEYGYTF

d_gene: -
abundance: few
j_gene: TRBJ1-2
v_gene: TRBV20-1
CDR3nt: TGCAGTGCTGAGGGGACAACCGAGGGCTATGGCTACACCTTC
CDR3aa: CSAEGTTEGYGYTF

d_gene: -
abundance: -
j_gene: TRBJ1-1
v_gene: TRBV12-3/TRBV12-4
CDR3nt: TGTGCCAGCACCAAGAGGGGGGGCGGAAAGAACACTGAAGCTTTCTTT
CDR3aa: CASTKRGGGKNTEAFF

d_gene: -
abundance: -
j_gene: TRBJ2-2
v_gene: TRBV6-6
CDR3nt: TGTGCCAGCATCCAGGGAGAAGGGGAGCTGTTTTTT
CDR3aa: CASIQGEGELFF

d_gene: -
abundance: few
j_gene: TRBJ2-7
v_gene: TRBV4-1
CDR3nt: TGCGCCAGCAGCCCATTCGATGGTATAGCGGTTTCCTACGAGCAGTACTTC
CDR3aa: CASSPFDGIAVSYEQYF

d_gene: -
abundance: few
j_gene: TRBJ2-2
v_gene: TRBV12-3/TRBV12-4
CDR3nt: TGTGCCAGCAGTCATTACCAACGCCTAAACACCGGGGAGCTGTTTTTT
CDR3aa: CASSHYQRLNTGELFF

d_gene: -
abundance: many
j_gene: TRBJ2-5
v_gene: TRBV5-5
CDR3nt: TGTGCCAGCAGCTTAGCCAGCCAGACCCAGTACTTC
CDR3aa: CASSLASQTQYF

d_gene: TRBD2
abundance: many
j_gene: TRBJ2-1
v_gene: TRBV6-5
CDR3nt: TGTGCCAGCAGTTACCACGCGGGACTAGTGGGCGAGCAGTTCTTC
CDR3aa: CASSYHAGLVGEQFF

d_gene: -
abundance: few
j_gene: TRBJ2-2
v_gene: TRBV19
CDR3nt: TGTGCCAGTAGTATAGACAGGGCGGGGAACACCGGGGAGCTGTTTTTT
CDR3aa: CASSIDRAGNTGELFF

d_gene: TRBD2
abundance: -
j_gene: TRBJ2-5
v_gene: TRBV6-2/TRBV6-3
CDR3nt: TGTGCCAGCAGTTCGGAAGGACTAGCGGGAGTTCGAGAGACCCAGTACTTC
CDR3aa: CASSSEGLAGVRETQYF

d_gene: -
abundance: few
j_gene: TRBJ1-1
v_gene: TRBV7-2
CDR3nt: TGTGCCAGCAGTCCGACCGCGTCGGGCACTGAAGCTTTCTTT
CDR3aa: CASSPTASGTEAFF

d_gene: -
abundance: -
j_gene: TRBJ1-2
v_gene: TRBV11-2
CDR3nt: TGTGCCAGCACCGAACACGAGGATGTTTATGGCTACACCTTC
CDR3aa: CASTEHEDVYGYTF

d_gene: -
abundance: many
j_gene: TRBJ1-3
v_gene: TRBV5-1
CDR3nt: TGCGCCAGCAGACAGAGAATCTCTGGAAACACCATATATTTT
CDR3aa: CASRQRISGNTIYF

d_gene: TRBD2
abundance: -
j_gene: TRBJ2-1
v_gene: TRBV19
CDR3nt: TGTGCCAGTAGTAACTCGGGACTAGCCGGGACCTACAATGAGCAGTTCTTC
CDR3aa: CASSNSGLAGTYNEQFF

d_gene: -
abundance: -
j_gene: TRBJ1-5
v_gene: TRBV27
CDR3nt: TGTGCCTCACCGGGGGGGGGGACCTATCAGCCCCAGCATTTT
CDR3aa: CASPGGGTYQPQHF

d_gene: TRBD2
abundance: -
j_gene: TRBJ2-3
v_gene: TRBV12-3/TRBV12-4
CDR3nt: TGTGCCAGCAGTAAAACCCGCCCGGGGACTAGCGGGATAGTGAGCACAGATACGCAGTATTTT
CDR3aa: CASSKTRPGTSGIVSTDTQYF

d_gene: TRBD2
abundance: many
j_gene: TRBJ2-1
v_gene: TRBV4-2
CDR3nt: TGTGCCAGCAGCCAAGATGCCCTAGCGGGTGGCTACAATGAGCAGTTCTTC
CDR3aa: CASSQDALAGGYNEQFF

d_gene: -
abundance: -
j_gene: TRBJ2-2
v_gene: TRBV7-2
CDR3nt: TGTGCCAGCAGCTTATCCCGCACCGCCGGGGAGCTGTTTTTT
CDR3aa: CASSLSRTAGELFF

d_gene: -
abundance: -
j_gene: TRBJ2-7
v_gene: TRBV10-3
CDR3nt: TGTGCCATCAGTGTTGCCTACGAGCAGTACTTC
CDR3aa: CAISVAYEQYF

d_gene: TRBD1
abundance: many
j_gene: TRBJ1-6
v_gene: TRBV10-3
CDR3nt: TGTGCCATCAGTGAATTTAACAGGGGGCGTCAGAATTCACCCCTCCACTTT
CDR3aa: CAISEFNRGRQNSPLHF

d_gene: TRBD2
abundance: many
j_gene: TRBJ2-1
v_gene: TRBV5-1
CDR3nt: TGCGCCAGCAGCTTGTCACTAGCGGACTACAATGAGCAGTTCTTC
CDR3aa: CASSLSLADYNEQFF

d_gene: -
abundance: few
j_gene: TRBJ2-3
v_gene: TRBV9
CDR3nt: TGTGCCAGCAGCGTAACTAGCTCGGGCACAGATACGCAGTATTTT
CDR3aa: CASSVTSSGTDTQYF

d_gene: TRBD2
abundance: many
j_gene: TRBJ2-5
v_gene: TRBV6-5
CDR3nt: TGTGCCAGCAGTTACCTCTCCAAAGCGGGAGCCCAAGAGACCCAGTACTTC
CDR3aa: CASSYLSKAGAQETQYF

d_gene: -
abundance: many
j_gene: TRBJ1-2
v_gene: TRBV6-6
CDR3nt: TGTGCCAGCAGCGGGGCGGCGTACCCACCGAACTATGGCTACACCTTC
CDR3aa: CASSGAAYPPNYGYTF

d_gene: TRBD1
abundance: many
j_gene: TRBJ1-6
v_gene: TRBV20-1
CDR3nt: TGCAGTGCTAGGCCTCAACAGGGGGCGAGTTCACCCCTCCACTTT
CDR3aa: CSARPQQGASSPLHF

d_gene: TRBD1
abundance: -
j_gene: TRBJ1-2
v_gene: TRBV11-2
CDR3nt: TGTGCCAGCAGCCGTCAGGGACAGGTCTATGGCTACTCCTTC
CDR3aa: CASSRQGQVYGYSF

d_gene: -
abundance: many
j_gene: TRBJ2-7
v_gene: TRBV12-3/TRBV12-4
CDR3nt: TGTGCCAGCAGTTTATGGGGTGCCGGGAGCTACGAGCAGTACTTC
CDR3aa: CASSLWGAGSYEQYF

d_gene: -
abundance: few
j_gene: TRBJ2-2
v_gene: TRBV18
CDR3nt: TGTGCCAGCTCACCACTTGACACGGGCGACACCGGGGAGCTGTTTTTT
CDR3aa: CASSPLDTGDTGELFF